These 21 T cell receptor beta chains came from one sample sequenced in a study of shared clonotypes between healthy human individuals. TCRdb's copy holds only in-frame clones and misses some; the assay was immunoSEQ multiplex PCR. The sample contains about 490,000 clones, around 80% of which appear only once. Sequenced material: PBMCs. Every receptor here comes from a woman aged 40-49 years in good health. Some clones in this sample may be carry-over from other donors' samples.

This chain uses TRBV9 with TRBJ2-3, with 10 bases aligning to TRBD2. This CDR3 region has 16 residues. Germline V gene data show CDR1 as SGDLS and CDR2 as YYNGEE. After removal of 1 base from V and 3 bases from J, the junction contained 5 bases not matched to a gene. The DNA of the CDR3 is TGTGCCAGCAGCGTACTAGCGGGAGAAGGGACAGATACGCAGTATTTT. This translates into CASSVLAGEGTDTQYF.

The J gene is TRBJ1-1, the V gene TRBV11-2; D is perhaps TRBD1 (6 bases). Germline V gene sequence: CDR1 SGHAT, CDR2 FQNNGV. V shed 3 bases and J shed 7 bases, with 15 bases lying between them. This CDR3 is built from 14 residues. DNA of the CDR3: TGTGCCAGCAGCTTCACAGGGAGGATGGGTGAAGCTTTCTTT. The encoded protein is CASSFTGRMGEAFF.

The rearrangement links TRBV6-5 to TRBJ2-7, with D possibly being TRBD1 (5 bases). CDR3 length: 16 amino acids. Trimming stripped 0 bases from V and 6 bases from J, with 18 bases between. Germline CDR1 is MNHEY and CDR2 is SVGAGI. Here the CDR3 DNA reads TGTGCCAGCAGTTACTCGATCAGGGCAGTCGACGCCGAGCAGTACTTC. Translation: CASSYSIRAVDAEQYF.

The V call is TRBV6-5, the J call TRBJ1-1, with D maybe TRBD1 (6 bases). The CDR3 is made up of 11 amino acids. The germline V gene has CDR1 MNHEY and CDR2 SVGAGI. V lost 2 bases to trimming and J lost 9 bases, with 7 bases between them. The DNA of the CDR3 is TGTGCCAGCAGTTACCAGGGGAAAGCTTTCTTT. Its translation is CASSYQGKAFF.

This chain uses TRBV9 with TRBJ1-3, with TRBD1 as a possible D gene (6 bases). The CDR3 is 15 residues long. Germline CDR1 reads SGDLS; CDR2 reads YYNGEE. V was clipped by 4 bases and J by 1 base, with 12 bases between them. CDR3 DNA sequence: TGTGCCAGCAGCAATACAAGGGGGTCTGGAAACACCATATATTTT. It translates to CASSNTRGSGNTIYF. The whole variable domain, remainder taken from reference TRBV9 and TRBJ1-3, is DSGVTQTPKHLITATGQRVTLRCSPRSGDLSVYWYQQSLDQGLQFLIQYYNGEERAKGNILERFSAQQFPDLHSELNLSSLELGDSALYFCASSNTRGSGNTIYFGEGSWLTVV.

The genes are TRBV6-5 and TRBJ1-6; 7 nucleotides match TRBD1. CDR1 MNHEY and CDR2 SVGAGI come from the germline V gene. The CDR3 sequence is 14 residues long. The V segment lost 2 bases and the J segment 8 bases; nucleotides outside the gene matches: 3. The CDR3 region has the DNA TGTGCCAGCAGTTACGAAGACAGGGATTCACCCCTCCACTTT. It yields the protein CASSYEDRDSPLHF.

The genes are TRBV19 and TRBJ1-5; 7 bases fit TRBD1. CDR3 length: 15 amino acids. V dropped 6 bases and J dropped 3; count of bases not matched to a gene: 8. Germline V CDR1 and CDR2: LNHDA, SQIVND (reference sequence). The CDR3 bases are TGTGCCAGTAGCCCATGGGACAGCTCCAATCAGCCCCAGCATTTT. It encodes CASSPWDSSNQPQHF.

The chain recombines TRBV18 with TRBJ1-1, with D hard to call. The CDR3 is made up of 13 amino acids. V lost 2 bases and J 2 bases, leaving 6 bases between the germline ends. The germline CDR1 and CDR2 sequences are KGHSH and LQKENI. CDR3 sequence reads: CASSPGVNTEAFF. DNA for the CDR3: TGTGCCAGCTCACCAGGAGTCAACACTGAAGCTTTCTTT.

The chain couples TRBV6-5 to TRBJ1-2; 10 nucleotides match TRBD1. The CDR3 sequence is 14 residues long. Germline V lookup: CDR1 MNHEY, CDR2 SVGAGI. Unmatched junction bases numbered 10, after V lost 7 bases and J lost 8 bases. DNA for the CDR3: TGTGCCAGCAATGCGGACAGGGGGATCGGGGGCTACACCTTC. This gives the protein CASNADRGIGGYTF.

This chain uses TRBV29-1 with TRBJ2-3; 7 bases match TRBD2. This CDR3 comprises 15 residues. Germline V CDR1 and CDR2: SQVTM, ANQGSEA. V gave up 1 base and J gave up 2 bases; unmatched junction bases: 6. The CDR3 reads CSVEGPSGSTDTQYF. The CDR3 DNA reads as TGCAGCGTTGAAGGACCTAGCGGTTCCACAGATACGCAGTATTTT.

The V and J genes are TRBV10-3 and TRBJ2-7; 7 bases line up with TRBD1. Trimming took 4 bases from V and 1 from J; bases not matched to a gene: 4. The CDR3 is 14 amino acids. CDR1 and CDR2 from the germline V gene are ENHRY and SYGVKD. The CDR3 loop reads CAISGGTESYEQYF. CDR3 nucleotide sequence: TGTGCCATCAGTGGGGGGACAGAGTCCTACGAGCAGTACTTC.

CDR3 nucleotide sequence: TGTGCCAGCAGTTTTTGGGGATTGGCCCTTGAAGCTTTCTTT. Residues: CASSFWGLALEAFF. The chain carries TRBV5-6 and TRBJ1-1; no clear D. The CDR3 runs 14 residues. V was trimmed by 5 bases and J by 7 bases, leaving 18 bases between them. CDR1 and CDR2 from the germline V gene are SGHDT and YYEEEE.

The V gene is TRBV30, the J gene TRBJ2-2; TRBD2 agrees at 7 bases. Trimming removed 1 base from V and 2 bases from J; junction bases left unmatched: 4. The CDR3 covers 15 residues. The germline gives CDR1 GTSNPN, CDR2 SVGIG (reference sequence). CDR3 protein: CAWSALAVNTGELFF. CDR3 nucleotide sequence: TGTGCCTGGAGTGCTCTAGCGGTTAACACCGGGGAGCTGTTTTTT.

The V call is TRBV9, the J call TRBJ2-1; no firm D call. Trimming shortened V by 2 bases and J by 6 bases, and 9 bases separated the two germline ends. CDR1 is SGDLS, CDR2 YYNGEE, per germline. The CDR3 totals 13 residues. In DNA form, the CDR3 reads TGTGCCAGCAGCGTGGGCCGACCCAATGAGCAGTTCTTC. Amino acid sequence: CASSVGRPNEQFF.

The chain links TRBV11-2 to TRBJ1-2; D is unclear. This CDR3 is 13 amino acids long. Trimming took off 5 bases at V and 4 bases at J, with 11 bases between the two ends. The germline gives CDR1 SGHAT, CDR2 FQNNGV. CDR3 in DNA: TGTGCCAGCAGCGGCCGGCAGGCCTATGGCTACACCTTC. Protein: CASSGRQAYGYTF.

This clone was observed at least ten times. The rearrangement links TRBV13 to TRBJ2-3, with 8 nucleotides matching TRBD1. Germline CDR1 is PRHDT and CDR2 is FYEKMQ (reference sequence). This CDR3 is 15 amino acids long. Trimming took 5 bases from V and 2 from J; bases not matched to a gene: 6. The CDR3 DNA reads as TGTGCCAGCAGCCCGAGGGACAGGAACACAGATACGCAGTATTTT. Translating gives CASSPRDRNTDTQYF.

The chain carries TRBV5-1 and TRBJ2-7; D is unresolved. Germline loops: CDR1 SGHRS, CDR2 YFSETQ. CDR3 length equals 10 residues. V was pared by 2 bases and J by 5 bases, with 2 bases between. The CDR3 region is CASSFDEQYF. DNA for the CDR3: TGCGCCAGCAGCTTCGACGAGCAGTACTTC.

The chain couples TRBV5-4 to TRBJ2-3, with 7 bases lining up with TRBD2. Germline CDR1 is SGHNT and CDR2 is YYREEE (reference sequence). J gave up 2 bases and V 7 bases, and 4 bases lay outside the gene matches. This CDR3 has 13 residues. The CDR3 nucleotides are TGTGCCAGCTCCCGGGACTACACAGATACGCAGTATTTT. Protein product: CASSRDYTDTQYF.

The gene calls are TRBV9 and TRBJ1-4; TRBD1 matches 7 bases. Germline CDR1 SGDLS, CDR2 YYNGEE. The CDR3 has 13 residues. V lost 6 bases to trimming and J lost 8 bases; unmatched junction nucleotides: 7. The chain's CDR3 is CASTRDSDEKLFF. The CDR3 DNA reads TGTGCCAGCACCCGGGACAGCGACGAAAAACTGTTTTTT.

The rearrangement links TRBV5-5 to TRBJ2-7, with a possible D match to TRBD2 (6 bases). CDR1 SGHKS and CDR2 YYEKEE come from the germline V gene (reference sequence). This CDR3 is built from 15 residues. Trimming stripped 4 bases from V and 4 bases from J, with 18 bases between. DNA of the CDR3: TGTGCCAGCAGCGGACGCCTAGCGTCCTTTTACGAGCAGTACTTC. It encodes CASSGRLASFYEQYF.

The V gene is TRBV28, the J gene TRBJ2-5, with 10 bases that match TRBD2. The J call is doubtful: the DNA matches TRBJ2-7 better. Germline V lookup: CDR1 MDHEN, CDR2 SYDVKM. The CDR3 extends over 15 amino acids. The CDR3 loop reads CASSVTGTSAYEQYF. For the CDR3, the DNA is TGTGCCAGCAGTGTAACCGGGACTAGCGCCTACGAGCAGTACTTC.